Each of the 5 T cell receptor beta chains below was sequenced from the same sample in a study of regulatory T cells in long-lasting Graves disease. This sample's time point: persistent/refractory GD, antithyroid drugs over 5 years with positive TRAb. PBMCs provided the RNA from which the TCR library was made. Sequencing libraries for TCR beta were prepared with iRepertoire HTBI primers and Arm-PCR of CDR3 regions. TCRdb re-derived calls from the multiplex PCR reads in MiXCR, one entry per CDR3 protein. The repertoire holds more than 650,000 distinct CDR3 sequences, with 25% to 35% as singletons. The sample in question was peripheral blood mononuclear cells (PBMCs), obtained when the disease was refractory, from a patient treated with antithyroid drugs. The receptors were sampled from a female donor with Graves disease.

This clonotype has a handful of counts. This chain uses TRBV2 with TRBJ2-7; no reliable D call. CDR1 SNHLY and CDR2 FYNNEI come from the germline V gene. CDR3 size: 13 residues. Between the trimmed V and J ends, which lost 3 bases and 6 bases, there was a span of 12 bases. The CDR3 sequence is CASSDPGEGEQYF. For the CDR3, the DNA is TGTGCCAGCAGTGATCCTGGAGAAGGCGAGCAGTACTTC. Together with reference TRBV2 and TRBJ2-7, the CDR3 gives the full variable domain: EPEVTQTPSHQVTQMGQEVILRCVPISNHLYFYWYRQILGQKVEFLVSFYNNEISEKSEIFDDQFSVERPDGSNFTLKIRSTKLEDSAMYFCASSDPGEGEQYFGPGTRLTVT.

This clonotype was counted ten times or more. This sequence joins TRBV6-1 and TRBJ1-2; 7 bases agree with TRBD1. The CDR3 has 12 amino acids. V lost 7 bases to trimming and J lost 6 bases; unmatched junction nucleotides: 5. The V gene's germline CDR1 is MNHNS and CDR2 SASEGT. The CDR3, as DNA: TGTGCCAGCACCCCGACAGGGAATGGCTACACCTTC. Protein product: CASTPTGNGYTF.

This clonotype was found many times. The chain couples TRBV12-3 or TRBV12-4 to TRBJ1-1; D not resolved. CDR3 size: 14 residues. V shed 0 bases and J shed 0 bases, with 5 bases lying between them. The CDR3 bases are TGTGCCAGCAGTTTAGCACAATTGAACACTGAAGCTTTCTTT. Its translation: CASSLAQLNTEAFF.

V and J are TRBV15 and TRBJ1-5, with 11 bases identical to TRBD1. CDR1 and CDR2 (germline): LNHNV, YYDKDF (reference sequence). This CDR3 is 19 amino acids long. The trim removed 0 bases at V and 2 bases at J, leaving 9 bases unmatched. The CDR3 sequence is CATSRDYWGQGERNQPQHF. The DNA for the CDR3 is TGTGCCACCAGCAGAGATTATTGGGGACAGGGGGAGCGCAATCAGCCCCAGCATTTT.

This sequence joins TRBV28 and TRBJ1-1, with D maybe TRBD1 (6 bases). The V gene's germline CDR1 is MDHEN and CDR2 SYDVKM. The CDR3 covers 15 residues. V lost 6 bases and J 1 base, leaving 15 bases between the germline ends. Here the CDR3 reads CASRPLSGQNTEAFF. DNA of the CDR3: TGTGCCAGCAGGCCCCTATCGGGACAGAACACTGAAGCTTTCTTT. Complete variable domain (other parts from reference TRBV28 and TRBJ1-1): DVKVTQSSRYLVKRTGEKVFLECVQDMDHENMFWYRQDPGLGLRLIYFSYDVKMKEKGDIPEGYSVSREKKERFSLILESASTNQTSMYLCASRPLSGQNTEAFFGQGTRLTVV.